This T cell receptor (beta chain) was sequenced for a study of T cell responses to AZD1222 COVID-19 vaccine. In germline, CDR1 is GTSNPN, CDR2 SVGIG (reference sequence). Trimming shortened V by 1 base and J by 5 bases, and 11 bases separated the two germline ends. This CDR3 comprises 13 residues. Notes on this clone: Its antigen is not known.

Assay: immunoSEQ multiplex PCR; the TCRdb copy retains only in-frame clones and omits some. The sample includes 120,000 or so clones, 70% to 90% seen only once; the top ten take around 6.2%. Study-wide findings and caveats: Spike was spanned by vaccine-associated CD4 TCRs, with dominance at 160-218 and 743-854. Repertoires were obtained solely post-peak T cell response. Clonal diversity was possibly underestimated, and white British individuals and females predominated among donors.

The sample was peripheral blood, taken on day 0 of AZD1222 vaccination. The TCR sequence derives from an adult in good health. The chain uses TRBV30 and TRBJ1-1; perhaps TRBD1 as D (6 bases). CDR3 loop: CAWSEYRETEAFF. For the CDR3, the DNA is TGTGCCTGGAGTGAATACAGGGAAACTGAAGCTTTCTTT.